The clone carrying this TCR beta chain was observed a few times. The antigen remains unidentified. This specimen belongs to a study of T-cell reconstitution after alpha-beta-depleted transplantation in children. Unique molecular identifiers were incorporated during preparation of the TCRbeta library. TCRdb reanalysed the PCR reads using MiXCR and keeps one entry per CDR3 protein. The data hold 450,000 to 550,000 distinct CDR3 sequences, with about 10% observed a single time. Germline loops: CDR1 SEHNR, CDR2 FQNEAQ (reference sequence). CDR3 length equals 13 residues. V was shortened by 5 bases and J by 4 bases, with 11 bases between the two germline ends. Study observations and caveats: A year had passed since transplant, and T-cell counts and diversity by then came mostly from newly produced T cells.

The chain combines TRBV7-9 with TRBJ1-1; D may be TRBD1 (5 bases). This clonotype originated in a female patient aged 2-15 years who had a stem cell transplant for aplastic anemia, so the T cells may come from the graft donor. The source material was PBMCs, mostly from graft donor cells, sampled 180 days after TCRalphabeta/CD19-depleted stem cell transplant. DNA of the CDR3: TGTGCCAGCAGCCGGTGGGGGGGCACTGAAGCTTTCTTT. Its translation: CASSRWGGTEAFF.